Listed below are T cell receptor beta chains from one sample, sequenced in a study of blood T cells in healthy people across ages. TCRdb fed the 5' RACE reads into MiXCR, producing one record per CDR3 protein. The top ten hold 3.7% of the sample, which has some 800,000 distinct CDR3 sequences, roughly 25% seen once. The sample also formed part of further work on T cells of mothers and their children.

What was sequenced was blood. The receptors here all came from a boy younger than 18 in good health. CDR3s include the opening cysteine and the closing phenylalanine or tryptophan. A D gene is named only where the DNA matches it firmly. The size entry is marked missing in some rows and otherwise reads once, few, many or a size class.

size,V,J,D,CDR3,DNA
few,TRBV29-1,TRBJ2-3,-,CSFTNFAGAADTQYF,TGCAGCTTCACTAATTTTGCAGGGGCGGCAGATACGCAGTATTTT
-,TRBV12-3/TRBV12-4,TRBJ2-5,TRBD1,CASSPRRGQGETQYF,TGTGCCAGCAGTCCCCGCAGGGGGCAGGGGGAGACCCAGTACTTC
few,TRBV20-1,TRBJ1-1,-,CSARRQENTEAFF,TGCAGTGCTAGACGGCAGGAGAACACTGAAGCTTTTTTT
-,TRBV2,TRBJ2-1,-,CASSGGPYNEQFF,TGTGCCAGCAGTGGGGGGCCCTACAATGAGCAGTTCTTC
-,TRBV29-1,TRBJ2-1,TRBD2,CSVEDPASGRAWGYNEQFF,TGCAGCGTTGAAGATCCGGCTAGCGGGAGGGCCTGGGGCTACAATGAGCAGTTCTTC
-,TRBV11-3,TRBJ1-1,-,CASSRTEGSITEAFF,TGTGCCAGCAGCAGGACGGAGGGGAGTATCACTGAAGCTTTCTTT
-,TRBV4-1,TRBJ2-3,-,CASGRGDLTGTQYF,TGCGCCAGCGGGAGAGGGGATCTCACAGGTACGCAGTATTTT
-,TRBV5-6,TRBJ1-1,TRBD1,CASSLLPGQGLNTEAFF,TGTGCCAGCAGCTTATTACCGGGACAGGGTCTGAACACTGAAGCTTTCTTT
-,TRBV20-1,TRBJ2-5,-,CSARAVTQYF,TGCAGTGCTAGGGCTGTAACCCAGTACTTC
-,TRBV6-6,TRBJ1-6,-,CASSPTGPNSPLHF,TGTGCCAGCAGTCCGACAGGTCCCAATTCACCCCTCCACTTT
-,TRBV7-3,TRBJ2-3,TRBD2,CASSFRSGGGSDTQYF,TGTGCCAGCAGCTTTCGTAGCGGGGGCGGGTCGGATACGCAGTATTTT
many,TRBV6-5,TRBJ2-5,TRBD1,CASSQGGVETQYF,TGTGCCAGCAGCCAAGGGGGCGTAGAGACCCAGTACTTC
-,TRBV27,TRBJ2-4,-,CASRNVWAKNIQYF,TGTGCCAGCAGAAACGTGTGGGCCAAAAACATTCAGTACTTC
-,TRBV29-1,TRBJ2-1,TRBD2,CSVSIFGWTSGSDNEQFF,TGCAGCGTTTCTATTTTCGGGTGGACTAGCGGGTCTGACAATGAGCAGTTCTTC
many,TRBV10-3,TRBJ2-7,-,CAISEDGISYEQYF,TGTGCCATCAGTGAGGACGGGATCTCCTACGAGCAGTACTTC
few,TRBV6-1,TRBJ2-7,-,CASSGPGGLGIGAYEQYF,TGTGCCAGCAGTGGACCCGGGGGTTTGGGGATTGGGGCTTACGAGCAGTACTTC
few,TRBV28,TRBJ2-7,-,CASSLDGTVPYEQYF,TGTGCCAGCAGTTTAGATGGGACTGTCCCCTACGAGCAGTACTTC
few,TRBV20-1,TRBJ2-1,TRBD2,CSAFASGRGARDEQFF,TGCAGTGCTTTCGCTAGCGGGAGGGGGGCTAGGGATGAGCAGTTCTTC
-,TRBV24-1,TRBJ2-1,-,CATSDDGGGLKRYNEQFF,TGTGCCACCAGTGACGACGGCGGCGGCTTGAAAAGGTACAATGAGCAGTTCTTC
-,TRBV19,TRBJ2-6,-,CASSAGTGANVLTF,TGTGCCAGTAGTGCAGGGACTGGGGCCAACGTCCTGACTTTC
-,TRBV3-1,TRBJ1-2,-,CASSQEEQTLFYGYTF,TGTGCCAGCAGCCAAGAAGAACAGACACTCTTCTATGGCTACACCTTC
-,TRBV5-6,TRBJ2-7,-,CASSAEHLPAYEQYF,TGTGCCAGCAGCGCGGAACATCTTCCAGCCTACGAGCAGTACTTC
-,TRBV5-1,TRBJ1-6,-,CASSLAEEDSPLHF,TGCGCCAGCAGCTTGGCCGAAGAAGATTCACCCCTCCACTTT
-,TRBV6-5,TRBJ2-7,-,CASGSGLTYEQYF,TGTGCCAGCGGGAGCGGGTTAACCTACGAGCAGTACTTC
few,TRBV4-3,TRBJ1-6,TRBD1,CASSQGAGGDNSPLHF,TGCGCCAGCAGCCAAGGGGCAGGGGGCGATAATTCACCCCTCCACTTT
many,TRBV29-1,TRBJ2-5,-,CSVEPHNEETQYF,TGCAGCGTTGAGCCCCACAACGAAGAGACCCAGTACTTC
-,TRBV4-3,TRBJ2-7,TRBD1,CASSQAVPGTGAYEQYF,TGCGCCAGCAGCCAAGCCGTCCCCGGGACAGGGGCCTACGAGCAGTACTTC
-,TRBV6-2/TRBV6-3,TRBJ2-5,TRBD2,CASSYLLAGSETQYF,TGTGCCAGCAGTTACCTCCTAGCGGGGTCTGAGACCCAGTACTTC
few,TRBV20-1,TRBJ2-7,-,CSAREVSRLSYEQYF,TGCAGTGCTAGAGAAGTTTCCAGGTTATCCTACGAGCAGTACTTC
few,TRBV7-8,TRBJ1-4,-,CASSPRGGIELFF,TGTGCCAGCAGCCCCAGGGGAGGGATAGAACTGTTTTTT
-,TRBV5-1,TRBJ2-4,TRBD1,CASSPSTGMEKYF,TGCGCCAGCAGCCCTTCGACAGGGATGGAGAAGTACTTC
few,TRBV7-9,TRBJ2-7,-,CASSPAEGSPYEQYF,TGTGCCAGCAGCCCGGCCGAGGGGTCTCCCTACGAGCAGTACTTC
-,TRBV2,TRBJ2-7,-,CASLESSYEQYF,TGCGCCAGCCTAGAGAGCTCCTACGAGCAGTACTTC
-,TRBV29-1,TRBJ2-1,-,CSVRRTPYNEQFF,TGCAGCGTTAGACGGACACCTTACAATGAGCAGTTCTTC
few,TRBV28,TRBJ2-3,TRBD2,CASRDRGRDTDTQYF,TGTGCCAGCAGGGACCGTGGGAGGGACACAGATACGCAGTATTTT
-,TRBV20-1,TRBJ1-2,TRBD1,CSAPLTTGTAYTF,TGCAGTGCTCCACTGACAACCGGGACAGCCTACACCTTC
few,TRBV24-1,TRBJ2-1,-,CATSDLLLGVNEQFF,TGTGCCACCAGTGATTTGCTCCTAGGGGTTAATGAGCAGTTCTTC
-,TRBV6-5,TRBJ1-1,-,CASSYRDRGTEAFF,TGTGCCAGCAGTTACAGGGACCGCGGGACTGAAGCTTTCTTT
-,TRBV11-2,TRBJ2-2,-,CASSLEAVTGELFF,TGTGCCAGCAGCTTAGAAGCAGTAACCGGGGAGCTGTTTTTT
few,TRBV4-1,TRBJ1-1,-,CASSRSGTLNTEAFF,TGCGCCAGCAGCCGGTCCGGGACACTGAACACTGAAGCTTTCTTT
-,TRBV29-1,TRBJ1-5,-,CSVGQDSNQPQHF,TGCAGCGTTGGACAGGATAGCAATCAGCCCCAGCATTTT
-,TRBV20-1,TRBJ2-3,TRBD2,CSARGLAGGAAQYF,TGCAGTGCTAGGGGACTAGCGGGAGGGGCGGCGCAATATTTT
few,TRBV27,TRBJ1-4,-,CASSKRDLYLFNEKLFF,TGTGCCAGCAGCAAGAGGGATCTCTACTTATTTAATGAAAAACTGTTTTTT
-,TRBV6-1,TRBJ1-1,TRBD1,CASKMGTGRALNTEAFF,TGTGCCAGCAAAATGGGGACAGGGAGGGCCTTGAACACTGAAGCTTTCTTT